The text below deals with one T cell receptor beta chain. This clone was detected only a few times. What antigen it recognizes has not been identified. No quality values exist for individual bases; no much larger clone is one base distant. The source of the sample is a study of CD8 T cell repertoires and HIV-1 epitope variants (dated by TCRdb to the early 2020s). Regarding the complete study: In separate culture wells, T cells were stimulated with each of twenty-five peptides that represented autologous and known Gag and Nef epitope variants. A CMV, EBV and flu peptide pool, the Ebola AY9 epitope as negative control, and a no-peptide well were included as control conditions. The epitopes tested were three Gag epitope families plus Nef HW9 and YT9. T cells were enriched with the EasySep Human T Cell Enrichment Kit and co-cultured with equal numbers of autologous T cell-negative cells as antigen-presenting cells. The cultures were grown for ten to eleven days in IMDM with gentamicin, and half of the media was changed on days 3 and 7 with IL-2, IL-7 and IL-15 added. A 1M T cell aliquot was kept as an uncultured baseline condition, separate from the roughly 90 T cell cultures. A total of 83 T cell cultures were run, with each culture condition done in triplicate except for one peptide, which was done in duplicate.

The EasySep Human CD8+ T Cell Enrichment Kit was used on day 10 to isolate CD8+ T cells from every culture. Study-wide conclusions, independent of this receptor: Only TCR beta chains were identified by the assay, and proliferation to antigen, not T cell function or cytokine profile, was indicated. The study identified eight to ten antigen-specific TCR beta clonotypes, roughly 6 of which appeared to be cross-reactive for autologous or known escape epitope variants. About 5 clonotypes recognized the Nef KF9 family and one clonotype recognized the HW9 family, while no responses to the TAALDMSHF plasma variant were seen.

The immunoSEQ platform was used to sequence TCR beta CDR3 regions at survey depth. The QIAamp DNA micro kit was used to extract genomic DNA from every cultured and uncultured CD8+ T cell population. The authors' pipeline ran thus. Samples with fewer than 5,000 productive reads were excluded, which removed about 7% of the roughly 80 HIV peptide-stimulated cultures. A MANAFEST web app trimmed sequences to CDR3 and removed nonproductive sequences, CDR3s under 5 amino acids, and those not starting C or ending F/W. Clonotypes were classified as antigen-specific only if expansion was observed in at least 2 of 3 replicates versus the no-peptide control at FDR 0.01, only within one epitope family. In addition, a specific clonotype needed a frequency at least fivefold higher than in wells stimulated with peptides from other epitope families. The source is immuneACCESS, and TCRdb retained only in-frame sequences with V and J called. Part of the clones is not carried over; for the studies checked, unresolved V genes explain less than half of this, and the remainder is unexplained. That table supplies the V and J calls and clone size; D and trimming were determined from the DNA. The sample profile shows thousands of clones; around 63% of them were found once. The ten largest clonotypes hold 43% of the sample.

Spanning cysteine to phenylalanine, the CDR3 consists of 16 amino acids. Just CDR3 DNA is preserved here, 48 bases in frame from base 1. Reading the germline V gene (reference sequence) gives CDR1 SGHNT and CDR2 YYREEE. The junction carries 19 bases between V and J, which are trimmed by 4 bases and 3 bases respectively. Sequencing was done on a sample of cultured CD8+ T cells derived from PBMCs. The sequence came from a male donor with HIV. This receptor chain uses TRBV5-4 and TRBJ1-2, with the D gene uncertain. The CDR3 here reads CASSPWPVELDYGYTF. The DNA is as follows: TGTGCCAGCAGCCCTTGGCCGGTAGAATTGGACTATGGCTACACCTTC.